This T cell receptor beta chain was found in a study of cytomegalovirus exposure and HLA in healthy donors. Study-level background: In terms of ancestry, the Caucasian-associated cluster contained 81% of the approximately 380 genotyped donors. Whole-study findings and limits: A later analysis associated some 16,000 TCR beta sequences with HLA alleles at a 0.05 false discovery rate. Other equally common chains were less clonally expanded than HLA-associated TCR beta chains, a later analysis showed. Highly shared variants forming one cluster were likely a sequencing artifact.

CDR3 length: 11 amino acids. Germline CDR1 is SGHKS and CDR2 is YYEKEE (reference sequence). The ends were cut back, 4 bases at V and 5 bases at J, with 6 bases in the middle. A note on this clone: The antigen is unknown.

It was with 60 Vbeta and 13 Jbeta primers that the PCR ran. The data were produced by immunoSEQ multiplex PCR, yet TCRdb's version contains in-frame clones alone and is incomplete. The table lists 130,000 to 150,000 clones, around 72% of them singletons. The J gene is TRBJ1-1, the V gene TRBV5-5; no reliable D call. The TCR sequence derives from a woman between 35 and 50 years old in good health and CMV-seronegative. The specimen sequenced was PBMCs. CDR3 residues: CASSLTTEAFF. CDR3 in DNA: TGTGCCAGCAGCCTCACTACTGAAGCTTTCTTT.